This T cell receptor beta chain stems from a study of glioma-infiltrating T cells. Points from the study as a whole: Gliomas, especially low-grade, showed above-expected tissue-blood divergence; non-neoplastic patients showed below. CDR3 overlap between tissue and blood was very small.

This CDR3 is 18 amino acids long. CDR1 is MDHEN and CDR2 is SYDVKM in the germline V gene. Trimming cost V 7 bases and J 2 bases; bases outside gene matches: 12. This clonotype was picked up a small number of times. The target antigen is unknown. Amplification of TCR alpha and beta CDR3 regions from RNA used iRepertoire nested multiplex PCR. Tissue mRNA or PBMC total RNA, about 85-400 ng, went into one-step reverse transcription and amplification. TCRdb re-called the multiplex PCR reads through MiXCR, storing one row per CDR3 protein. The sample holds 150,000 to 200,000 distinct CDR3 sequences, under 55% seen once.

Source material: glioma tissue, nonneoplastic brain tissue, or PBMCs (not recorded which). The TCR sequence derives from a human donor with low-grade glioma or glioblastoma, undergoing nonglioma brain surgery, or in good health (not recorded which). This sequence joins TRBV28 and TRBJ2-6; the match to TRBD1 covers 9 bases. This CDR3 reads CASIEERDRVTGANVLTF. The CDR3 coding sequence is TGTGCCAGCATAGAGGAACGGGACAGGGTGACTGGGGCCAACGTCCTGACTTTC.